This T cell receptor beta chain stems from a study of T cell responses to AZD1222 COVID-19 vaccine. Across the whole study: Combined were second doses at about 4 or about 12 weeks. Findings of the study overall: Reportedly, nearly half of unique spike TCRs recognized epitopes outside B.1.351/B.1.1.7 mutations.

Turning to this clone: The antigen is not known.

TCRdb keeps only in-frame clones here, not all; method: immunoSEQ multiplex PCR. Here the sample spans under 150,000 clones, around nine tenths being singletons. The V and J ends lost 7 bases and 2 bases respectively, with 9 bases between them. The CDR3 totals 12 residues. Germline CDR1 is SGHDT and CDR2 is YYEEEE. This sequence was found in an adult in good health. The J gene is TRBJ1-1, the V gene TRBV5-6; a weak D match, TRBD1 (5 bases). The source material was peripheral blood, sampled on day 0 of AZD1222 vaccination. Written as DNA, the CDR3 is TGTGCCAGCCTCAGGGTAAACACTGAAGCTTTCTTT. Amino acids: CASLRVNTEAFF.